These 20 T cell receptor beta chains were sequenced from one sample in a study of blood T cell repertoires in COVID-19. Method: immunoSEQ multiplex PCR; TCRdb's copy keeps in-frame clones and lacks some. The table includes more than 20,000 clones, approximately 73% detected once. The sequencing input was peripheral blood. These receptors originate from a human donor in a cohort sampled during active or convalescent COVID-19.

The rearrangement uses TRBV30 and TRBJ1-3; D ambiguous. The CDR3 has 15 amino acids. Germline loops: CDR1 GTSNPN, CDR2 SVGIG (reference sequence). Trimming removed 0 bases at V and 0 bases at J, with 9 bases between. This CDR3 is CAWSVGVNSGNTIYF. For the CDR3, the DNA is TGTGCCTGGAGTGTAGGAGTAAACTCTGGAAACACCATATATTTT. Based on the CDR3 plus reference TRBV30 and TRBJ1-3, the full variable domain is SQTIHQWPATLVQPVGSPLSLECTVEGTSNPNLYWYRQAAGRGLQLLFYSVGIGQISSEVPQNLSASRPQDRQFILSSKKLLLSDSGFYLCAWSVGVNSGNTIYFGEGSWLTVV.

The CDR3 loop is CASSFLAGGPINEQFF. The CDR3 nucleotides read TGTGCCAGCAGTTTCCTAGCGGGAGGCCCGATTAATGAGCAGTTCTTC. This chain uses TRBV27 with TRBJ2-1, with TRBD2 matching 11 bases. Germline lookup yields CDR1 MNHEY and CDR2 SMNVEV (reference sequence). V lost 3 bases and J lost 7; bases outside the gene matches: 8. The CDR3 extends over 16 amino acids.

The chain links TRBV3-1 (or the pseudogene TRBV3-2) to TRBJ2-1; TRBD2 matches at 7 bases. This CDR3 is built from 15 residues. The V and J ends lost 4 bases and 0 bases, in that order; junction bases with no gene match: 3. The V gene's germline CDR1 is LGHDT and CDR2 YNNKEL (reference sequence). In DNA form, the CDR3 reads TGTGCCAGCAGCCTACCGGGAGGCTCCTACAATGAGCAGTTCTTC. It yields the protein CASSLPGGSYNEQFF.

For the CDR3, the DNA is TGTGCCAGCAGTGGGGACAGCCAAAATCAGCCCCAGCATTTT. Translated, it gives CASSGDSQNQPQHF. The chain couples TRBV2 to TRBJ1-5; TRBD1 aligns across 7 bases. J gave up 4 bases and V 4 bases, and 4 bases lay outside the gene matches. The CDR3 spans 14 residues. CDR1 is SNHLY and CDR2 is FYNNEI in the germline V gene.

The chain carries TRBV5-5 and TRBJ2-5; maybe TRBD1 (6 bases). V lost 2 bases, J lost 5 bases, and 19 bases lay in between. Germline V gene lookup returns CDR1 SGHKS and CDR2 YYEKEE (reference sequence). CDR3 length equals 16 residues. CDR3 protein: CASSLGQLGNLETQYF. The CDR3 coding sequence is TGTGCCAGCAGCTTAGGACAGCTGGGCAATTTGGAGACCCAGTACTTC.

This clone was detected only a few times. This chain uses TRBV28 with TRBJ1-2; TRBD1 agrees at 7 bases. The CDR3 extends over 14 amino acids. Germline V gene data show CDR1 as MDHEN and CDR2 as SYDVKM. The trim removed 6 bases at V and 3 bases at J, leaving 7 bases unmatched. DNA of the CDR3: TGTGCCAGCAGGCACAGGGGATCCGACTATGGCTACACCTTC. Its translation: CASRHRGSDYGYTF.

The chain employs TRBV21-1 and TRBJ2-7; the table calls TRBD1, which could not be checked here. TRBV21-1 is annotated as a pseudogene. CDR3 length: 13 amino acids. The CDR3: CASSKGDSYEQYF. The DNA for the CDR3 is TGTGCCAGCAGCAAAGGCGACAGCTACGAGCAGTACTTC.

This clone is labeled medium-sized. The chain recombines TRBV10-3 with TRBJ2-7; TRBD2 matches 14 bases. The CDR3 extends over 14 amino acids. J lost 7 bases, V lost 11 bases, and 10 bases had no gene match. CDR1 ENHRY and CDR2 SYGVKD come from the germline V gene. The CDR3 sequence: CASGLAGVSEEQYF. The CDR3 DNA is TGTGCCTCGGGACTAGCGGGAGTATCCGAGGAGCAGTACTTC.

The V and J genes are TRBV5-1 and TRBJ2-1; 12 positions match TRBD2. Germline V CDR1 and CDR2: SGHRS, YFSETQ. V lost 0 bases to trimming and J lost 1 base; unmatched junction nucleotides: 5. This CDR3 comprises 18 residues. The CDR3: CASSLGLAGDVSYNEQFF. In DNA form, the CDR3 reads TGCGCCAGCAGCTTGGGACTAGCGGGAGACGTTTCCTACAATGAGCAGTTCTTC. Drawing the rest from reference TRBV5-1 and TRBJ2-1, the complete variable domain is KAGVTQTPRYLIKTRGQQVTLSCSPISGHRSVSWYQQTPGQGLQFLFEYFSETQRNKGNFPGRFSGRQFSNSRSEMNVSTLELGDSALYLCASSLGLAGDVSYNEQFFGPGTRLTVL.

The chain has TRBV5-6 and TRBJ1-4, with D perhaps TRBD1 (6 bases). The CDR3 totals 15 residues. Germline CDR1 and CDR2: SGHDT and YYEEEE. With 2 bases removed from V and 1 base from J, the gap between germline ends came to 9 bases. In DNA form, the CDR3 reads TGTGCCAGCAGCTTATCAGGGGTAACTAATGAAAAACTGTTTTTT. Its translation: CASSLSGVTNEKLFF.

The chain carries TRBV7-2 and TRBJ1-1; TRBD1 agrees at 8 bases. Germline V gene sequence: CDR1 SGHTA, CDR2 FQGNSA. This CDR3 spans 15 amino acids. The trim removed 3 bases at V and 4 bases at J, leaving 7 bases unmatched. CDR3 loop: CASSLQGAQGTEAFF. The CDR3 bases are TGTGCCAGCAGCTTGCAGGGGGCGCAGGGCACTGAAGCTTTCTTT.

This clone was detected once. The chain uses TRBV28 and TRBJ1-4; D not certain. V shed 6 bases and J shed 4 bases, with 15 bases lying between them. Per the germline V gene, CDR1 is MDHEN and CDR2 is SYDVKM. The CDR3 has 15 residues. The CDR3 DNA is TGTGCCAGCAGCCCAAGCCAAAGAAATAATGAAAAACTGTTTTTT. It yields the protein CASSPSQRNNEKLFF.

The V and J genes are TRBV4-1 and TRBJ2-3, with 9 bases lining up with TRBD2. Germline V gives CDR1 MGHRA, CDR2 YSYEKL. Trimming cost V 1 base and J 5 bases; bases outside gene matches: 13. The CDR3 loop spans 18 amino acids. The CDR3 DNA follows: TGCGCCAGCAGCCAAGGGGCGGGAGGGCCGAGGGTAGGAGATACGCAGTATTTT. Translating gives CASSQGAGGPRVGDTQYF.

J is TRBJ2-2 and V is TRBV2; a weak D match, TRBD1 (5 bases). CDR3 length: 15 residues. Trimming removed 5 bases at V and 0 bases at J, with 10 bases between. CDR1 is SNHLY and CDR2 is FYNNEI in the germline V gene. The CDR3 DNA reads TGTGCCAGCAGTCGCAGGGAAACGAACACCGGGGAGCTGTTTTTT. As protein: CASSRRETNTGELFF.

As DNA, the CDR3 is TGTGCCTGGAGTGTACGACGGGGGGTTCAGCCCCAGCATTTT. Translating gives CAWSVRRGVQPQHF. J is TRBJ1-5 and V is TRBV30, with D perhaps matching TRBD1 (5 bases). CDR1 and CDR2 from the germline V gene are GTSNPN and SVGIG (reference sequence). The CDR3 totals 14 residues. The ends were cut back, 0 bases at V and 6 bases at J, with 12 bases in the middle. The full variable domain, with the rest looked up from reference TRBV30 and TRBJ1-5, is SQTIHQWPATLVQPVGSPLSLECTVEGTSNPNLYWYRQAAGRGLQLLFYSVGIGQISSEVPQNLSASRPQDRQFILSSKKLLLSDSGFYLCAWSVRRGVQPQHFGDGTRLSIL.

The rearrangement links TRBV15 to TRBJ1-4; D is unclear. The CDR3 runs 15 residues. Trimming pared 2 bases from V and 4 bases from J, leaving 11 bases between. Germline values: CDR1 LNHNV, CDR2 YYDKDF (reference sequence). The CDR3 here is CATSRRGPSNEKLFF. CDR3 DNA sequence: TGTGCCACCAGCAGACGAGGGCCTAGTAATGAAAAACTGTTTTTT.

CDR3 in amino acids: CASPQGNEQFF. The CDR3 region has the DNA TGTGCCAGTCCGCAGGGCAATGAGCAGTTCTTC. The rearrangement links TRBV18 to TRBJ2-1; maybe TRBD1 (5 bases). V lost 9 bases, J lost 6 bases, and 9 bases lay in between. The CDR3 has 11 amino acids. CDR1 is KGHSH and CDR2 is LQKENI in the germline V gene.

The chain links TRBV18 to TRBJ2-1, with 9 bases identical to TRBD1. Losses at the gene ends were 2 bases for V and 4 bases for J; bases not matched to a gene: 3. The CDR3 covers 15 residues. Germline lookup yields CDR1 KGHSH and CDR2 LQKENI. CDR3: CASSPVGTGYNEQFF. The CDR3 DNA reads TGTGCCAGCTCACCAGTCGGGACAGGGTACAATGAGCAGTTCTTC.

The chain couples TRBV4-2 to TRBJ1-5; no reliable D call. CDR1 is LGHNA, CDR2 YNFKEQ, per germline. The length of the CDR3 is 17 residues. V was shortened by 5 bases and J by 2 bases, with 19 bases between the two germline ends. Here the CDR3 DNA reads TGTGCCAGCAGCGACGGTTTGGGAGGCGGGGGCAATCAGCCCCAGCATTTT. As protein: CASSDGLGGGGNQPQHF.

The genes are TRBV5-1 and TRBJ2-3, with 10 bases identical to TRBD2. The J segment lost 10 bases and the V segment lost 0 bases, leaving 11 bases of the junction unmatched. The CDR3 has 16 amino acids. Germline values: CDR1 SGHRS, CDR2 YFSETQ. Here the CDR3 reads CASSLGSSGGGRAQYF. CDR3 sequence (DNA): TGCGCCAGCAGCTTGGGGTCTAGCGGGGGCGGACGGGCGCAGTATTTT.